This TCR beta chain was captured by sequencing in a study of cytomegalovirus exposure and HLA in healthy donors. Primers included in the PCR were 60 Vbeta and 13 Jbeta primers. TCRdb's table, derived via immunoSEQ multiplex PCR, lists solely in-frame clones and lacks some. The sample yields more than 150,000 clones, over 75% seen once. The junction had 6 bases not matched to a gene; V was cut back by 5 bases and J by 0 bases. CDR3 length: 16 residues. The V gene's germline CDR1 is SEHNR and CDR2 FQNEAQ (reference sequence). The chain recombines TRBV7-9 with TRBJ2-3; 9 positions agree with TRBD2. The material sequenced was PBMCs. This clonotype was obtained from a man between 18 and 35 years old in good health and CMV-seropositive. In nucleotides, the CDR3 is TGTGCCAGCAGCCCCCTTAGCGGGAGAAGCACAGATACGCAGTATTTT. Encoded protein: CASSPLSGRSTDTQYF.